This T cell receptor (beta chain) was obtained from a study of prognosis after radiotherapy for stage I lung cancer. With two-round multiplex PCR, TCR beta CDR3 sequences were amplified from genomic DNA. Primers specific to each TRBV and TRBJ gene drove first-round PCR. Second-round PCR relied on universal primers. TCRdb re-derived calls from the multiplex PCR reads in MiXCR, one entry per CDR3 protein. The data hold roughly 32,000 distinct CDR3 sequences, with roughly 40% observed a single time. Trimming shortened V by 6 bases and J by 8 bases, and 16 bases separated the two germline ends. The CDR3 is 13 residues long. The germline V gene encodes CDR1 KGHSH and CDR2 LQKENI.

Specimen: PBMCs, collected before or after stereotactic body radiation therapy (not recorded which). The rearrangement links TRBV18 to TRBJ1-2; no firm D call. This receptor was taken from a donor over 45 with non-small cell lung cancer. The DNA of the CDR3 is TGTGCCAGCTCCACCACCGAGGAGGGCGGCTACACCTTC. Amino acids: CASSTTEEGGYTF.